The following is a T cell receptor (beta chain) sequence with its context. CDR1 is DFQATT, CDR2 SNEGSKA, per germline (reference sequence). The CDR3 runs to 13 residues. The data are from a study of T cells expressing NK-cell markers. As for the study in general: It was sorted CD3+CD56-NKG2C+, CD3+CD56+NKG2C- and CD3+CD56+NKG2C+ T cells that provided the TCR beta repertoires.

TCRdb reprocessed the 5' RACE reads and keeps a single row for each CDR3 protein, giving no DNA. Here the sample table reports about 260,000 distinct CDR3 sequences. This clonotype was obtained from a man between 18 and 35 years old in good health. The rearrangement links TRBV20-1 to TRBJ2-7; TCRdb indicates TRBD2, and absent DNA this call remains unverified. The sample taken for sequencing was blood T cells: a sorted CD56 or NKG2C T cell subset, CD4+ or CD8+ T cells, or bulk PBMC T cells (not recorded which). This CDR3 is CSARVAGAGEQYF.